Listed here is a single T cell receptor (beta chain). The CDR3 length is 15 residues. Germline V lookup: CDR1 SQVTM, CDR2 ANQGSEA. Trimming took off 5 bases at V and 4 bases at J, with 20 bases between the two ends. Libraries were prepared by immunoSEQ multiplex PCR; TCRdb keeps only in-frame clonotypes and omits some of them. The sample lists fewer than 300,000 clones, 65% to 90% occurring once. The entry originates in a study of blood T cell repertoires in COVID-19. This clonotype was sampled from a woman aged 60-70 years with active or convalescent COVID-19. Sequenced sample: peripheral blood. This chain connects TRBV29-1 to TRBJ1-1, with a possible D match to TRBD1 (5 bases). The CDR3 coding sequence is TGCAGCGTTTCTGAATCGGGCAGGGTAGGCACTGAAGCTTTCTTT. It specifies CSVSESGRVGTEAFF.